Following are 2 T cell receptor beta chains from one sample sequenced in a study of blood T cell repertoires in COVID-19. TCRdb keeps only in-frame clones here, not all; method: immunoSEQ multiplex PCR. There are 150,000 to 200,000 clones in the sample; approximately 87% occur only once, and over 3.5% lies in the top ten. Source material: peripheral blood. These receptors all come from a young man with active or convalescent COVID-19.

This chain connects TRBV2 to TRBJ1-5, with 7 bases fitting TRBD1. Germline V gene data show CDR1 as SNHLY and CDR2 as FYNNEI. V dropped 6 bases and J dropped 4; count of bases not matched to a gene: 6. The CDR3 sequence is 14 residues long. Here the CDR3 reads CASRGGTANQPQHF. The CDR3 coding sequence is TGTGCCAGCAGGGGCGGGACAGCAAATCAGCCCCAGCATTTT. The variable domain in full, with the rest retrieved from reference TRBV2 and TRBJ1-5, is EPEVTQTPSHQVTQMGQEVILRCVPISNHLYFYWYRQILGQKVEFLVSFYNNEISEKSEIFDDQFSVERPDGSNFTLKIRSTKLEDSAMYFCASRGGTANQPQHFGDGTRLSIL.

This sequence joins TRBV5-4 and TRBJ2-3; no reliable D call. This CDR3 is built from 11 residues. The germline V gene encodes CDR1 SGHNT and CDR2 YYREEE (reference sequence). V lost 4 bases and J lost 11, with 11 bases in between. The DNA of the CDR3 is TGTGCCAGCAGCCAGGATCACCGGCAGTATTTT. Protein product: CASSQDHRQYF.